These 2 T cell receptor beta chains share one sample of origin, sequenced in a study of OX40 agonist ivuxolimab in advanced cancers. Sequenced by immunoSEQ multiplex PCR; TCRdb stores in-frame clones only, minus some. The sample has more than 8,500 clones; approximately 70% are singletons. Specimen: CD4+ or CD8+ T cells sorted from blood, collected in a trial of the OX40 agonist ivuxolimab. These receptors came from an adult with an advanced solid tumor such as melanoma, head and neck, liver or kidney cancer.

The V and J genes are TRBV5-4 and TRBJ2-5; TRBD2 agrees at 9 bases. V shed 9 bases and J 5 bases; nucleotides not matched to a gene: 14. The CDR3 has 15 amino acids. CDR1 SGHNT and CDR2 YYREEE come from the germline V gene (reference sequence). The CDR3 DNA follows: TGTGCCATCGATTTAGGGCGGGAGGGCCAGGAGACCCAGTACTTC. It is translated as CAIDLGREGQETQYF.

The chain combines TRBV11-2 with TRBJ1-1; no reliable D call. The V end lost 2 bases, the J end lost 0 bases, and 7 bases lay between the germline ends. CDR1 is SGHAT and CDR2 is FQNNGV in the germline V gene. The CDR3 has 14 amino acids. The CDR3 sequence: CASSLNGVNTEAFF. The CDR3 coding sequence is TGTGCCAGCAGCTTAAACGGGGTGAACACTGAAGCTTTCTTT. Together with reference TRBV11-2 and TRBJ1-1, the CDR3 gives the full variable domain: EAGVAQSPRYKIIEKRQSVAFWCNPISGHATLYWYQQILGQGPKLLIQFQNNGVVDDSQLPKDRFSAERLKGVDSTLKIQPAKLEDSAVYLCASSLNGVNTEAFFGQGTRLTVV.